This T cell receptor beta chain was obtained from a study of blood T cells in healthy people across ages. Then a second PCR, running about 6 to 11 cycles, was carried out with a sample-barcoded 5' primer and a J-beta primer mix. MiXCR, run by TCRdb on the 5' RACE reads, gives a single entry per CDR3 protein. The profile shows about 1,500,000 distinct CDR3 sequences, over 25% of them singletons. V was cut by 3 bases and J by 4 bases, with 10 bases left in between. This CDR3 spans 13 amino acids. Germline CDR1 and CDR2: SGDLS and YYNGEE. The sequence was collected from a woman in her twenties or thirties in good health. This sequence joins TRBV9 and TRBJ1-1; TRBD1 might be the D (6 bases). Specimen: blood. CDR3 nucleotide sequence: TGTGCCAGCAGCGCGGGGGCGGGCACTGAAGCTTTCTTT. Translating it yields CASSAGAGTEAFF.